Each of the 22 T cell receptor beta chains below was sequenced from the same sample in a study of beta chain features in type 1 diabetes. Every bit of the isolated RNA underwent reverse transcription, so sequencing read expressed TCRB transcripts. Measured with immunoSEQ multiplex PCR; TCRdb has only the in-frame clones, and not every one. The repertoire holds hundreds of thousands of clones, with around 9.9% as singletons. Their cognate antigens are unknown. Findings of the study overall: Shorter TCRB CDR3s, moderately but significantly so, marked every one of the four CD4+ subsets in Type 1 diabetes patients.

The sample was naive CD4+ T cells from blood. Receptors were obtained from a man in his thirties or forties with type 1 diabetes.

The chain joins TRBV5-4 to TRBJ2-5, with D possibly matching TRBD1 (6 bases). This CDR3 is built from 13 residues. The germline gives CDR1 SGHNT, CDR2 YYREEE (reference sequence). V was shortened by 0 bases and J by 5 bases, with 8 bases between the two germline ends. CDR3 bases: TGTGCCAGCAGCTTGGCACAGGGTGAGACCCAGTACTTC. Protein product: CASSLAQGETQYF.

This clone was observed a handful of times. V gene TRBV4-2 combines with J gene TRBJ1-1; D remains unclear. Germline-derived CDR1 and CDR2 are LGHNA and YNFKEQ. Trimming took 2 bases from V and 4 from J, leaving 17 bases between them. This CDR3 comprises 16 residues. The CDR3 region is CASSQSDGGHATEAFF. DNA for the CDR3: TGTGCCAGCAGCCAATCGGATGGTGGGCACGCCACTGAAGCTTTCTTT.

Only a few counts were recorded for this clone. The V and J genes are TRBV6-5 and TRBJ2-5; 7 nucleotides agree with TRBD1. The CDR3 contains 13 residues. The germline V gene has CDR1 MNHEY and CDR2 SVGAGI. Trimming removed 8 bases from V and 4 bases from J; junction bases left unmatched: 7. Here the CDR3 DNA reads TGTGCCAGCGTTGACAGGGTGAGAGAGACCCAGTACTTC. Translated: CASVDRVRETQYF.

This sequence joins TRBV2 and TRBJ2-7; 9 bases map to TRBD1. The CDR3 contains 16 residues. From germline, CDR1 is SNHLY and CDR2 FYNNEI. V dropped 2 bases and J dropped 9; count of bases not matched to a gene: 14. CDR3 protein: CASSEPRDREYQGQYF. The CDR3 DNA follows: TGTGCCAGCAGTGAACCCCGGGACAGGGAGTATCAGGGGCAGTACTTC.

This clone was picked up a small number of times. The V call is TRBV5-1, the J call TRBJ2-3, with 10 nucleotides matching TRBD2. The germline gives CDR1 SGHRS, CDR2 YFSETQ. With V trimmed by 4 bases and J by 5 bases, 4 bases remained unmatched. This CDR3 region has 14 residues. The CDR3: CASSRAGGIDTQYF. The CDR3 DNA is TGCGCCAGCAGCAGAGCGGGGGGGATAGATACGCAGTATTTT.

The V and J genes are TRBV7-8 and TRBJ1-6; 7 bases are shared with TRBD1. Germline values: CDR1 SGHVS, CDR2 FQNEAQ. The length of the CDR3 is 15 residues. V was pared by 5 bases and J by 7 bases, with 8 bases of the junction left unmatched. The CDR3 spells CASSPAGQLNSPLHF. CDR3 bases: TGTGCCAGCAGCCCGGCGGGACAGTTAAATTCACCCCTCCACTTT.

This clone has only a few counts. This chain uses TRBV5-4 with TRBJ2-5; D is possibly TRBD2 (6 bases). From germline, CDR1 is SGHNT and CDR2 YYREEE (reference sequence). The V and J ends lost 2 bases and 5 bases respectively, with 16 bases between them. The CDR3 consists of 15 residues. The CDR3 is CASSFFGTDSETQYF. For the CDR3, the DNA is TGTGCCAGCAGCTTTTTCGGGACTGATAGCGAGACCCAGTACTTC.

This chain uses TRBV6-5 with TRBJ1-6; TRBD1 matches 8 bases. V lost 6 bases to trimming and J lost 10 bases; unmatched junction nucleotides: 8. The CDR3 length is 14 residues. Germline-derived CDR1 and CDR2 are MNHEY and SVGAGI. The DNA for the CDR3 is TGTGCCAGCAGAGAGGACAGGGAACCCTCACCCCTCCACTTT. Translation: CASREDREPSPLHF.

The rearrangement joins TRBV7-3 to TRBJ2-5; no clear D gene. V dropped 2 bases and J dropped 1 base, with 5 bases sitting between them. Per germline, CDR1 SGHTA and CDR2 FQGTGA. The CDR3 length is 13 residues. CDR3 coding DNA: TGTGCCAGCAGCTTAGGGCCCCAAGAGACCCAGTACTTC. Its translation: CASSLGPQETQYF.

This clone has more than one count but fewer than ten. This chain uses TRBV7-3 with TRBJ2-1, with 12 bases identical to TRBD2. Trimming took 5 bases from V and 9 from J; bases not matched to a gene: 8. CDR1 is SGHTA and CDR2 is FQGTGA in the germline V gene. The CDR3 is 15 amino acids. The CDR3 region is CASSLTSGGRTEQFF. The DNA of the CDR3 is TGTGCCAGCAGCCTTACTAGCGGGGGGAGGACTGAGCAGTTCTTC.

The chain combines TRBV2 with TRBJ1-1; no firm D call. Trimming pared 8 bases from V and 1 base from J, leaving 14 bases between. Germline CDR1 reads SNHLY; CDR2 reads FYNNEI. This CDR3 has 14 residues. The DNA for the CDR3 is TGTGCCAGCGGGCCGACATCTCGGAACACTGAAGCTTTCTTT. Translation: CASGPTSRNTEAFF. Full variable domain (outside the CDR3, taken from reference TRBV2 and TRBJ1-1): EPEVTQTPSHQVTQMGQEVILRCVPISNHLYFYWYRQILGQKVEFLVSFYNNEISEKSEIFDDQFSVERPDGSNFTLKIRSTKLEDSAMYFCASGPTSRNTEAFFGQGTRLTVV.

Only a few counts were recorded for this clone. The chain links TRBV5-6 to TRBJ2-1; 9 nucleotides agree with TRBD2. The CDR3 contains 17 residues. Germline V gene lookup returns CDR1 SGHDT and CDR2 YYEEEE. The V segment lost 1 base and the J segment 0 bases; nucleotides outside the gene matches: 5. CDR3 sequence (DNA): TGTGCCAGCAGCTTGTTGACTAGCGGTGACTCCTACAATGAGCAGTTCTTC. Residues: CASSLLTSGDSYNEQFF.

The rearrangement uses TRBV28 and TRBJ2-6; D is ambiguous. The length of the CDR3 is 15 residues. CDR1 and CDR2 from the germline V gene are MDHEN and SYDVKM. Trimming pared 6 bases from V and 0 bases from J, leaving 9 bases between. The DNA of the CDR3 is TGTGCCAGCAGCCCACACCTCTCTGGGGCCAACGTCCTGACTTTC. As protein: CASSPHLSGANVLTF.

In its sample, this clone was seen a few times. V gene TRBV6-1 combines with J gene TRBJ2-2; tentative D call: TRBD1 (5 bases). V lost 7 bases and J lost 9, with 15 bases in between. The germline CDR1 and CDR2 sequences are MNHNS and SASEGT. This CDR3 has 13 residues. CDR3 sequence (DNA): TGTGCCAGCAAGTCAGGGATGCTAAGGGAGCTGTTTTTT. This gives the protein CASKSGMLRELFF.

V and J are TRBV30 and TRBJ2-5; D remains unclear. The CDR3 is 12 amino acids. Trimming removed 3 bases at V and 5 bases at J, with 10 bases between. Germline assignment: CDR1 GTSNPN and CDR2 SVGIG (reference sequence). This CDR3 is CAWSPLTETQYF. CDR3 sequence (DNA): TGTGCCTGGAGCCCCCTAACGGAGACCCAGTACTTC.

This clone was seen more than once but under ten times. This chain connects TRBV2 to TRBJ2-2; D call uncertain. The CDR3 is 13 residues long. The V end lost 6 bases, the J end lost 7 bases, and 12 bases lay between the germline ends. Germline V lookup: CDR1 SNHLY, CDR2 FYNNEI. CDR3 in amino acids: CASSPVMSGELFF. As DNA, the CDR3 is TGTGCCAGCAGCCCGGTGATGAGCGGGGAGCTGTTTTTT.

This chain connects TRBV30 to TRBJ2-2; D ambiguous. V was clipped by 2 bases and J by 3 bases, with 4 bases between them. Germline V gene data show CDR1 as GTSNPN and CDR2 as SVGIG (reference sequence). This CDR3 contains 12 residues. Here the CDR3 DNA reads TGTGCCTGGAGTAGAGACACCGGGGAGCTGTTTTTT. Translating gives CAWSRDTGELFF.

This rearrangement joins TRBV11-2 to TRBJ2-5, with 9 nucleotides matching TRBD2. From germline, CDR1 is SGHAT and CDR2 FQNNGV. The CDR3 has 16 amino acids. J lost 0 bases, V lost 1 base, and 3 bases had no gene match. CDR3 region: CASSLGAGGYQETQYF. CDR3 coding DNA: TGTGCCAGCAGCTTAGGGGCGGGGGGGTACCAAGAGACCCAGTACTTC.

The rearrangement joins TRBV6-1 to TRBJ1-5; 7 bases match TRBD1. The V and J ends lost 4 bases and 6 bases, in that order; junction bases with no gene match: 6. The length of the CDR3 is 14 residues. Germline CDR1 is MNHNS and CDR2 is SASEGT. DNA of the CDR3: TGTGCCAGCAGTGCCGACAGGGCTACTCAGCCCCAGCATTTT. Translating it yields CASSADRATQPQHF.

The chain employs TRBV2 and TRBJ1-5; D is unresolved. CDR3 length: 13 residues. Germline loops: CDR1 SNHLY, CDR2 FYNNEI. V lost 4 bases to trimming and J lost 4 bases, with 8 bases between them. CDR3 nucleotides: TGTGCCAGCAGTGTAGAGGAGAATCAGCCCCAGCATTTT. It is translated as CASSVEENQPQHF.

The J gene is TRBJ1-1, the V gene TRBV6-1, with 7 bases matching TRBD1. Trimming removed 5 bases from V and 5 bases from J; junction bases left unmatched: 8. Germline CDR1 and CDR2: MNHNS and SASEGT. The CDR3 is 14 amino acids. In DNA form, the CDR3 reads TGTGCCAGCAGTTTGACAGGGCAAGGAACTGAAGCTTTCTTT. This sequence encodes CASSLTGQGTEAFF.

The chain joins TRBV23-1 to TRBJ1-2; D is uncertain. TRBV23-1 is labeled an ORF, and its function is uncertain. This CDR3 region has 14 residues. V was shortened by 8 bases and J by 6 bases, with 19 bases between the two germline ends. CDR3 in amino acids: CASLPRERLDGYTF. CDR3 DNA: TGCGCCAGCCTCCCAAGGGAGCGGCTAGATGGCTACACCTTC.